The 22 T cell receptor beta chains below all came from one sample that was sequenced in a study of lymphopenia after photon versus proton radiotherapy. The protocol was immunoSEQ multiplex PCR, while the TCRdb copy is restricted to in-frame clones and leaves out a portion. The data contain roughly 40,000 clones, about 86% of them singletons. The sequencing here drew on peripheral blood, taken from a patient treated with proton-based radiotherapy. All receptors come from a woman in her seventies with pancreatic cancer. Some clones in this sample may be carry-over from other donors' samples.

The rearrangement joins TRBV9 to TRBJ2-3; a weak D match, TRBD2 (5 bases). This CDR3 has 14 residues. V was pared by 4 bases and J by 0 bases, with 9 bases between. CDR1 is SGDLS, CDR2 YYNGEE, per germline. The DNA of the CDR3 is TGTGCCAGCAGCTTTAGCGCAAGCACAGATACGCAGTATTTT. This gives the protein CASSFSASTDTQYF.

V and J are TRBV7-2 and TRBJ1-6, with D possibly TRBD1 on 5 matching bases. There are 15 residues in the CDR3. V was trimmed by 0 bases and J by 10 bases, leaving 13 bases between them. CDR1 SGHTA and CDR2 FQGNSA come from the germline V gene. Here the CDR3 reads CASSLAGRGRSPLHF. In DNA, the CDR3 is TGTGCCAGCAGCTTAGCAGGTCGGGGACGCTCACCCCTCCACTTT.

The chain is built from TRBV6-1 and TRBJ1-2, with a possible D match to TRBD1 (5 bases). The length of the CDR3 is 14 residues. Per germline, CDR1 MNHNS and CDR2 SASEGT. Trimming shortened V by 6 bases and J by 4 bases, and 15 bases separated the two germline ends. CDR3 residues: CASRAGIEAYGYTF. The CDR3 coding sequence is TGTGCCAGCAGAGCAGGGATTGAGGCCTATGGCTACACCTTC.

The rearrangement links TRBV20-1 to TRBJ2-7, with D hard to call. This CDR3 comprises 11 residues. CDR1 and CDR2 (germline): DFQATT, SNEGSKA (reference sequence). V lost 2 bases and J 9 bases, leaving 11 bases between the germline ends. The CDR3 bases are TGCAGTGCTAGATTGCTATTGGGGCAGTACTTC. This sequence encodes CSARLLLGQYF.

The CDR3 DNA is TGCGCCAGCAGCTTGGGCCCAGGGACAAATAACTATGGCTACACCTTC. Translated, it gives CASSLGPGTNNYGYTF. The rearrangement links TRBV5-1 to TRBJ1-2; D may be TRBD1 (6 bases). Germline CDR1 and CDR2: SGHRS and YFSETQ. V gave up 0 bases and J gave up 1 base, with 13 bases separating them. The CDR3 consists of 16 residues.

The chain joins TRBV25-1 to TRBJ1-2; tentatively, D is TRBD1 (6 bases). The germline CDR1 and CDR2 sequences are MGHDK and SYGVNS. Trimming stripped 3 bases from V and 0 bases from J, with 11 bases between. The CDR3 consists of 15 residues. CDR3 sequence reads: CASSDAGQTNYGYTF. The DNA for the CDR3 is TGTGCCAGCAGTGACGCCGGACAGACTAACTATGGCTACACCTTC.

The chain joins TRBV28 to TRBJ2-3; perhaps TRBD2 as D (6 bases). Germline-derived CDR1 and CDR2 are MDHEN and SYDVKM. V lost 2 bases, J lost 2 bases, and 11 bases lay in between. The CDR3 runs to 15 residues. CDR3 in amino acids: CASSLRDSNTDTQYF. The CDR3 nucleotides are TGTGCCAGCAGTTTAAGGGACTCGAACACAGATACGCAGTATTTT.

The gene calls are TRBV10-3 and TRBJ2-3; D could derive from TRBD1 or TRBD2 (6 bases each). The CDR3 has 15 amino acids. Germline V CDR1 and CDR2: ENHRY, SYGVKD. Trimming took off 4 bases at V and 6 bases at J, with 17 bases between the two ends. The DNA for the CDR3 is TGTGCCATCAGTGGTGGCGGGACAACGGTTGATACGCAGTATTTT. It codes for CAISGGGTTVDTQYF.

CDR3 protein: CASSLLWGTEAFF. The CDR3 DNA reads TGTGCCAGCAGCTTACTCTGGGGCACTGAAGCTTTCTTT. The J gene is TRBJ1-1, the V gene TRBV7-8; D remains unclear. V was clipped by 2 bases and J by 4 bases, with 8 bases between them. Germline V CDR1 and CDR2: SGHVS, FQNEAQ. The CDR3 has 13 amino acids.

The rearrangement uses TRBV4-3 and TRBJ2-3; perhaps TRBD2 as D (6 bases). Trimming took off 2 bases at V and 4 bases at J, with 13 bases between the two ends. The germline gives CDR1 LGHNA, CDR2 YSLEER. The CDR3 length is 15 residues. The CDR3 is CASSQQPGEADTQYF. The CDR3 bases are TGCGCCAGCAGCCAACAGCCGGGAGAGGCAGATACGCAGTATTTT.

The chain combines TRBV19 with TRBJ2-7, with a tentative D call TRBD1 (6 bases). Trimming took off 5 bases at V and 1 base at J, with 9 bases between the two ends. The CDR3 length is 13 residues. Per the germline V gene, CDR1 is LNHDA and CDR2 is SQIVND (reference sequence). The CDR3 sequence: CASSRQASYEQYF. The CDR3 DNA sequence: TGTGCCAGTAGTCGACAGGCGTCCTACGAGCAGTACTTC. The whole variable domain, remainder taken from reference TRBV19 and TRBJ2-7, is DGGITQSPKYLFRKEGQNVTLSCEQNLNHDAMYWYRQDPGQGLRLIYYSQIVNDFQKGDIAEGYSVSREKKESFPLTVTSAQKNPTAFYLCASSRQASYEQYFGPGTRLTVT.

As DNA, the CDR3 is TGTGCCAGCAGCAAGGCAAGGCTAGCGGGAGGCAGGGAGCTGTTTTTT. Translating gives CASSKARLAGGRELFF. The chain is built from TRBV21-1 and TRBJ2-2; the D call of TRBD2 is as the table states it, not checked on the DNA. TRBV21-1 counts as a pseudogene. The CDR3 spans 16 residues.

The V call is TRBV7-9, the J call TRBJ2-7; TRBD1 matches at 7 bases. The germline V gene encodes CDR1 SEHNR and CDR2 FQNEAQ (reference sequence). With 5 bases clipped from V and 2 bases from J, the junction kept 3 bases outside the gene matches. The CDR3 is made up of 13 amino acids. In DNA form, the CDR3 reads TGTGCCAGCAGCCGGGACAGTCCCTACGAGCAGTACTTC. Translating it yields CASSRDSPYEQYF.

The CDR3: CASSLAGTSVYEQFF. The CDR3 nucleotides read TGTGCCAGCAGCTTGGCTGGGACTAGCGTATATGAGCAGTTCTTC. The rearrangement uses TRBV5-4 and TRBJ2-1; TRBD2 matches at 10 bases. Trimming at V came to 0 bases and at J to 8 bases, leaving 5 bases not matched to a gene. Germline V gene lookup returns CDR1 SGHNT and CDR2 YYREEE (reference sequence). The CDR3 has 15 amino acids.

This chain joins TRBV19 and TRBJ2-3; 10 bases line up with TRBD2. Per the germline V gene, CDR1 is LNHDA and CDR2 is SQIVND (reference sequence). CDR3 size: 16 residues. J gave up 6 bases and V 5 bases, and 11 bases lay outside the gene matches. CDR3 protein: CASSSATSGPPDTQYF. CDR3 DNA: TGTGCCAGTAGTTCAGCGACTAGCGGGCCCCCGGATACGCAGTATTTT.

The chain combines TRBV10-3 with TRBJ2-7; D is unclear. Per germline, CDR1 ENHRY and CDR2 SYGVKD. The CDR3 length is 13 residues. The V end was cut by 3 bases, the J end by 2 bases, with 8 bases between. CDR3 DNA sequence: TGTGCCATCAGTGACACAGAGACCTACGAGCAGTACTTC. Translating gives CAISDTETYEQYF.

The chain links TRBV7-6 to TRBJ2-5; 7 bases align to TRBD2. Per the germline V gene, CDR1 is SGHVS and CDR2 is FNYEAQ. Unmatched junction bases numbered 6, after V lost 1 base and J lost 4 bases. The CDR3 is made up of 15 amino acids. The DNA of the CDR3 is TGTGCCAGCAGCTTAGGCGGGAGAAGGGGAGAGACCCAGTACTTC. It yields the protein CASSLGGRRGETQYF.

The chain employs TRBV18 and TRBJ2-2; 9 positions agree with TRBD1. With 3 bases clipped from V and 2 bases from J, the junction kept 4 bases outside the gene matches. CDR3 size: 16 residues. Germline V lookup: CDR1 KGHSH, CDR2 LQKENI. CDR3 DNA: TGTGCCAGCTCACCCCGACAGGGGGAAAACACCGGGGAGCTGTTTTTT. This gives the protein CASSPRQGENTGELFF. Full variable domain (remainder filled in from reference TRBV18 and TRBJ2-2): NAGVMQNPRHLVRRRGQEARLRCSPMKGHSHVYWYRQLPEEGLKFMVYLQKENIIDESGMPKERFSAEFPKEGPSILRIQQVVRGDSAAYFCASSPRQGENTGELFFGEGSRLTVL.

The CDR3 DNA sequence: TGTGCCTGGAGTCCCGGGCACGGGCCGGCCTATGGCTACACCTTC. This codes for CAWSPGHGPAYGYTF. The chain employs TRBV30 and TRBJ1-2; D uncertain. The CDR3 has 15 amino acids. The V gene lost 2 bases and the J gene lost 4 bases, with 17 bases spanning the gap. Germline-derived CDR1 and CDR2 are GTSNPN and SVGIG (reference sequence).

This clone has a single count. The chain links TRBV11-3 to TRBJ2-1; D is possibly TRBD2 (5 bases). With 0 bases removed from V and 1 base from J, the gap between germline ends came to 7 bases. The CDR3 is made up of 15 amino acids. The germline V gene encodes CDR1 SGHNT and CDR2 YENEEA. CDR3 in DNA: TGTGCCAGCAGCTTAGACCGGGGTTCCTACAATGAGCAGTTCTTC. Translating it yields CASSLDRGSYNEQFF.

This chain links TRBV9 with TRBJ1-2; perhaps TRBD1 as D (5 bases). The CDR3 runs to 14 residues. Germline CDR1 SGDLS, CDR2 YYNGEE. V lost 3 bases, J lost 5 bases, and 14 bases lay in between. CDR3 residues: CASSAGTGTYGYTF. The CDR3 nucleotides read TGTGCCAGCAGCGCGGGGACCGGGACTTATGGCTACACCTTC.

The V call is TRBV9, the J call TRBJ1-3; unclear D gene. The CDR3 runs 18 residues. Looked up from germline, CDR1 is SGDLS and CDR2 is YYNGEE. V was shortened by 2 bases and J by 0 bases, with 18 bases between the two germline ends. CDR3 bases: TGTGCCAGCAGCGTGGGATGGGGTACAACGAGCTCTGGAAACACCATATATTTT. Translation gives CASSVGWGTTSSGNTIYF. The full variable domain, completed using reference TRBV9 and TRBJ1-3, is DSGVTQTPKHLITATGQRVTLRCSPRSGDLSVYWYQQSLDQGLQFLIQYYNGEERAKGNILERFSAQQFPDLHSELNLSSLELGDSALYFCASSVGWGTTSSGNTIYFGEGSWLTVV.